This TCR beta chain was sequenced in a study of shared clonotypes between healthy human individuals. Overall study: CD4 naive and memory got three plates each, CD8 naive two, CD8 memory one.

Study-level points and caveats: Large depth notwithstanding, sorted-subset sequencing proved incomplete by rarefaction. Roughly 5% of naive CD4 clonotypes were shared across a few donors.

CD45RO-negative, CCR7-selected cells formed the naive CD8 fraction, which excluded terminally differentiated effector memory CD45RA+ cells. Donors were healthy HIV-negative adults without recent acute infections or vaccinations. Measured with immunoSEQ multiplex PCR; TCRdb has only the in-frame clones, and not every one. The top ten hold 0.9% to 1.4% of the sample, which has around 2,000,000 clones, over 85% seen once. This clone was detected once. Its antigen remains unknown. The receptor was isolated from a man younger than 35 in good health. The sample was naive CD8+ T cells sorted from blood.

DNA for the CDR3: TGTGCCAGCTCACCCCGGGACCTTGGCTACGAGCAGTACTTC. Its protein product is CASSPRDLGYEQYF. J is TRBJ2-7 and V is TRBV18; D is possibly TRBD1 or TRBD2 (5 bases each). The CDR3 loop spans 14 amino acids. Trimming removed 3 bases from V and 3 bases from J, with 12 bases in between. The germline gives CDR1 KGHSH, CDR2 LQKENI.